This T cell receptor beta chain was sequenced during a study of blood T cell repertoires in COVID-19. Study context: In each case, the material was cDNA or gDNA derived from T cells, B-cell-depleted T cells, or PBMCs.

Germline CDR1 KGHSH, CDR2 LQKENI. The germline V and J ends were trimmed by 3 bases and 0 bases, with 9 bases remaining between them. The CDR3 loop spans 14 amino acids. In the authors' workflow: The assay estimated nucleated cells by amplifying reference gene primers. Method: immunoSEQ multiplex PCR; TCRdb's copy keeps in-frame clones and lacks some. That table is the source of V, J and clone size, and D and trimming were worked out from the DNA. The sample lists a few hundred thousand clones, 89% occurring once. This clone was detected only once. The clonotype originates from a middle-aged woman who had recovered from COVID-19. V usage is TRBV18 and J usage is TRBJ2-7, with D possibly TRBD1 on 6 matching bases. The sample comprised peripheral blood. DNA of the CDR3: TGTGCCAGCTCACCCAGGGGATCCTCCTACGAGCAGTACTTC. This codes for CASSPRGSSYEQYF.